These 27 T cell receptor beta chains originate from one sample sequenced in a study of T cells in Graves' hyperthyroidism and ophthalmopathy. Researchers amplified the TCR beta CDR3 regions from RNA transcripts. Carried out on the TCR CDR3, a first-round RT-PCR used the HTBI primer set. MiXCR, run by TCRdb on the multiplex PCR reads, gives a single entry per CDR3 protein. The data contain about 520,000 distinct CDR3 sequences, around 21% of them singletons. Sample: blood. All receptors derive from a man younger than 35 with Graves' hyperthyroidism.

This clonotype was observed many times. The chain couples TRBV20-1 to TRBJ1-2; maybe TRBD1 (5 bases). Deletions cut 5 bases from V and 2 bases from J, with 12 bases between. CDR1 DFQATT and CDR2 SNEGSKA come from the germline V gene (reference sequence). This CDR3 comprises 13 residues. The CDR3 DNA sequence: TGCAGTGCTTTTGACAGTATGAACTATGGCTACACCTTC. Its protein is CSAFDSMNYGYTF.

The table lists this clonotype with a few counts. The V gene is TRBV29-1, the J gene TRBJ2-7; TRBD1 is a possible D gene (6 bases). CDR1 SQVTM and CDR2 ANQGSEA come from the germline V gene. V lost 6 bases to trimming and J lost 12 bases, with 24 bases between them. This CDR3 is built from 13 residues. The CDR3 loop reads CSVALTGPESRYF. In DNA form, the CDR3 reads TGCAGCGTGGCCCTTACAGGGCCAGAATCAAGGTACTTC.

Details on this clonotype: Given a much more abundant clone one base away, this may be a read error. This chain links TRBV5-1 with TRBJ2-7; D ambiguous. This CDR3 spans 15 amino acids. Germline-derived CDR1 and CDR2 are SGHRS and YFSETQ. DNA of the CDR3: TGCGCCAGCAGCTTGGAGTCGGACGGCTCCTACGAGCAGTGCTTC. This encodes CASSLESDGSYEQCF.

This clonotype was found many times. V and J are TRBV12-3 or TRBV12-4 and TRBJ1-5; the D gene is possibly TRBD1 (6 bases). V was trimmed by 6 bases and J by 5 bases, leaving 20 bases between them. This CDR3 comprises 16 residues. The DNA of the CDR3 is TGTGCCAGCAGCCGTATGTCCCCGGGGGCCTATCAGCCCCAGCATTTT. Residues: CASSRMSPGAYQPQHF.

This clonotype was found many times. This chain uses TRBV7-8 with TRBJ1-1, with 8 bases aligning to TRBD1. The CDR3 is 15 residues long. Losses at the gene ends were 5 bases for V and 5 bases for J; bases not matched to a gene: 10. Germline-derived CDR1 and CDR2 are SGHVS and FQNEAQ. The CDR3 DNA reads TGTGCCAGCAGCCACAGGGGGAGGGTTGGGACTGAAGCTTTCTTT. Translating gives CASSHRGRVGTEAFF. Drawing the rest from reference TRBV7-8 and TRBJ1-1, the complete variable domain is GAGVSQSPRYKVAKRGQDVALRCDPISGHVSLFWYQQALGQGPEFLTYFQNEAQLDKSGLPSDRFFAERPEGSVSTLKIQRTQQEDSAVYLCASSHRGRVGTEAFFGQGTRLTVV.

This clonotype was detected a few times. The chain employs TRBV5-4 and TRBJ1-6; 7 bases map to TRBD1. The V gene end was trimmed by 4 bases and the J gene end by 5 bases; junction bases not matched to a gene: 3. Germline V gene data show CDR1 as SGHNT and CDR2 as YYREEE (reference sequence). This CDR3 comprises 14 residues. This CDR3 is CASSRDSNNSPLHF. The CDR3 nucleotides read TGTGCCAGCAGCCGGGACAGTAATAATTCACCCCTCCACTTT.

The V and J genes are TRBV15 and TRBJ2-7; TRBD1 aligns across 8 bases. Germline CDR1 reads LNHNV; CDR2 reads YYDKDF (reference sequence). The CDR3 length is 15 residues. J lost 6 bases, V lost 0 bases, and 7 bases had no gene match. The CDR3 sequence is CATSRDLSGGGEQYF. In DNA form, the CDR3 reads TGTGCCACCAGCAGAGATCTTTCAGGGGGCGGCGAGCAGTACTTC.

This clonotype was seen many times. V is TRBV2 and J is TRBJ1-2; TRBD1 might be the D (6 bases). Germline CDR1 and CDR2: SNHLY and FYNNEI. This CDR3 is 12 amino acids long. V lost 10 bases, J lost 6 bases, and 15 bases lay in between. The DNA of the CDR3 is TGTGCCAAATCTCCAGGGGTGGATGGCTACACCTTC. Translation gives CAKSPGVDGYTF.

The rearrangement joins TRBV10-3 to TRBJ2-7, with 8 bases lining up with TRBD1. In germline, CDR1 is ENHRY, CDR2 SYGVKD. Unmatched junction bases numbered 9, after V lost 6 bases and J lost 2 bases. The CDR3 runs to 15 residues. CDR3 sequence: CAIRPGQGRTYEQYF. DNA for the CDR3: TGTGCCATCAGGCCCGGACAGGGTAGAACCTACGAGCAGTACTTC.

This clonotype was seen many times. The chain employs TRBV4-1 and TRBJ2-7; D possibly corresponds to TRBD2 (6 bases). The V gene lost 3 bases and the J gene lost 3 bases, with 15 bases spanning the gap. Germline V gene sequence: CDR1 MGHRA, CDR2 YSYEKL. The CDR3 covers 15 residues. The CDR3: CASSHSRQGGYEQYF. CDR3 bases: TGCGCCAGCAGCCACTCAAGGCAGGGAGGCTACGAGCAGTACTTC.

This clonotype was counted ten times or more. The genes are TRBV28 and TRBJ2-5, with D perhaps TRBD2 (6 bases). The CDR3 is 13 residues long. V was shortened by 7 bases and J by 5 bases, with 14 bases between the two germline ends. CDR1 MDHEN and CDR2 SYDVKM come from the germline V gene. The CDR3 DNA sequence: TGTGCCAGCACCTCGGGCGGGGAGGAGACCCAGTACTTC. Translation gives CASTSGGEETQYF.

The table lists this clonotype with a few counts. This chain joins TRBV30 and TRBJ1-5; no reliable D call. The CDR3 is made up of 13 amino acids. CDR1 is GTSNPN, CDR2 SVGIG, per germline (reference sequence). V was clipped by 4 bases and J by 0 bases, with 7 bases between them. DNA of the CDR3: TGTGCCTGGAAAGGAGGTAGCAATCAGCCCCAGCATTTT. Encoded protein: CAWKGGSNQPQHF.

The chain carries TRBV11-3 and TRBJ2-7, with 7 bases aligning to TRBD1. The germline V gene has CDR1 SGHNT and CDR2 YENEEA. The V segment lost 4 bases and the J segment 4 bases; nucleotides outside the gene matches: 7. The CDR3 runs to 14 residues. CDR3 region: CASSSRQGWYEQYF. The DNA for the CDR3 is TGTGCCAGCAGCTCTCGACAGGGTTGGTACGAGCAGTACTTC.

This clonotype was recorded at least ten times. For the CDR3, the DNA is TGTGCCAGCAGCTTAGAACAGAACTATGGCTACACCTTC. Protein product: CASSLEQNYGYTF. The genes are TRBV13 and TRBJ1-2, with D unclear. Trimming shortened V by 1 base and J by 2 bases, and 5 bases separated the two germline ends. This CDR3 spans 13 amino acids. Germline values: CDR1 PRHDT, CDR2 FYEKMQ (reference sequence).

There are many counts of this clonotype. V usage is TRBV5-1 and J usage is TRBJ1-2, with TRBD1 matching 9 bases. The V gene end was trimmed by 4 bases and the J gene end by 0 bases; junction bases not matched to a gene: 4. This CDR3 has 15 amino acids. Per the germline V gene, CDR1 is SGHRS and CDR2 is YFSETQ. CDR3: CASSPGQGTNYGYTF. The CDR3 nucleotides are TGCGCCAGCAGCCCAGGACAGGGGACTAACTATGGCTACACCTTC.

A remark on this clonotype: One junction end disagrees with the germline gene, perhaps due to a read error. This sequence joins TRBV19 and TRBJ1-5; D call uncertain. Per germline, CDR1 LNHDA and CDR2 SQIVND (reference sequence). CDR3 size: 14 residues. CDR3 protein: CASSTVGLNQPQHF. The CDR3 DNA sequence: TGTGCCAGTAGTACAGTGGGTTTGAATCAGCCCCAGCATTTC.

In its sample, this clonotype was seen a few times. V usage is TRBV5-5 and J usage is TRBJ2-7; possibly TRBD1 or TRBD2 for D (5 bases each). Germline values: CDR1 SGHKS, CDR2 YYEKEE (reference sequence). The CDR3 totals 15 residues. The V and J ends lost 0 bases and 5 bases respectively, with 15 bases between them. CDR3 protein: CASSLAGTLDHEQYF. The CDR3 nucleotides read TGTGCCAGCAGCTTGGCCGGGACCCTGGACCACGAGCAGTACTTC. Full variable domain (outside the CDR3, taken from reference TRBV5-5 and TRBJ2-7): DAGVTQSPTHLIKTRGQQVTLRCSPISGHKSVSWYQQVLGQGPQFIFQYYEKEERGRGNFPDRFSARQFPNYSSELNVNALLLGDSALYLCASSLAGTLDHEQYFGPGTRLTVT.

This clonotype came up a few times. CDR3 region: CASSLERGSPLHF. The CDR3, as DNA: TGTGCCAGCAGTTTAGAGAGAGGATCACCCCTCCACTTT. This chain joins TRBV12-3 or TRBV12-4 and TRBJ1-6, with D uncertain. CDR3 size: 13 residues. V was shortened by 1 base and J by 10 bases, with 8 bases between the two germline ends.

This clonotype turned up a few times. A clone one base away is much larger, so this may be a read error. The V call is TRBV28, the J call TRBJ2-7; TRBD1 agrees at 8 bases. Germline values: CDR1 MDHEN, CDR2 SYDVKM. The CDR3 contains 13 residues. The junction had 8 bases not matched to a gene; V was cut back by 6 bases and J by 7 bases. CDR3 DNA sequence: TGTGCCAGCAGGACGACAGGGGCGGGGGAGCAGTACTTC. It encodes CASRTTGAGEQYF.

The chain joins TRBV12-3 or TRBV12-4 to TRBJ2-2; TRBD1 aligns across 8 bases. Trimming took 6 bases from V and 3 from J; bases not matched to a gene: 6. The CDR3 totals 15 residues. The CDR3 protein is CASRRTGGDTGELFF. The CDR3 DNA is TGTGCCAGCAGACGTACAGGGGGAGACACCGGGGAGCTGTTTTTT.

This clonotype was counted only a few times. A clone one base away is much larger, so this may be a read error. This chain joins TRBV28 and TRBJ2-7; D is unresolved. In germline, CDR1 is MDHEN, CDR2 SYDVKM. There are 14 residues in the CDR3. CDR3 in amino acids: CAISLSPFGDEQYF. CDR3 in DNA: TGTGCCATCAGTCTTTCGCCTTTTGGTGACGAGCAGTACTTC.

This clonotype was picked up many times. Here the CDR3 DNA reads TGTGCCAGTACAGGGGACTACTATGGCTACACCTTC. Translating gives CASTGDYYGYTF. The chain uses TRBV27 and TRBJ1-2; the match to TRBD1 covers 7 bases. Per germline, CDR1 MNHEY and CDR2 SMNVEV (reference sequence). The CDR3 is 12 residues long. With V trimmed by 9 bases and J by 3 bases, 4 bases remained unmatched.

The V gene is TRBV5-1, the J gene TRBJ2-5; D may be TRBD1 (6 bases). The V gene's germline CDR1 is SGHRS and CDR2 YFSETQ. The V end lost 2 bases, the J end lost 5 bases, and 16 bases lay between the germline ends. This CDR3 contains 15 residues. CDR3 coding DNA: TGCGCCAGCAGCTTACGCACCAGGGGAGAGGAGACCCAGTACTTC. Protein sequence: CASSLRTRGEETQYF.

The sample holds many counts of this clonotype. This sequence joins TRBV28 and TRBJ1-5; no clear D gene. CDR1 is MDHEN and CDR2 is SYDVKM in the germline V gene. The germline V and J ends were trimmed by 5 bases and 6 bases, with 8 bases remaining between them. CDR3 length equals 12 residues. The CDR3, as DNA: TGTGCCAGCAGTAGGGTTCGTCAGCCCCAGCATTTT. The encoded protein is CASSRVRQPQHF. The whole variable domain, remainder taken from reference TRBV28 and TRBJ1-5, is DVKVTQSSRYLVKRTGEKVFLECVQDMDHENMFWYRQDPGLGLRLIYFSYDVKMKEKGDIPEGYSVSREKKERFSLILESASTNQTSMYLCASSRVRQPQHFGDGTRLSIL.

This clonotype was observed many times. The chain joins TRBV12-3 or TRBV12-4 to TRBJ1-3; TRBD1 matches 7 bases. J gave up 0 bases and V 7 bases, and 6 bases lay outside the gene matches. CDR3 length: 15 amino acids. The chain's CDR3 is CASTQTGLSGNTIYF. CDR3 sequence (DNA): TGTGCCAGCACCCAGACAGGGCTCTCTGGAAACACCATATATTTT.

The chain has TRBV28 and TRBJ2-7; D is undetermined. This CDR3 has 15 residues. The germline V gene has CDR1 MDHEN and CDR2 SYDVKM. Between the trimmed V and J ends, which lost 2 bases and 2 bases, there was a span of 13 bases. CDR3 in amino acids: CASSLSPKGPYEQYF. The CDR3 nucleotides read TGTGCCAGCAGTTTAAGCCCCAAGGGTCCCTACGAGCAGTACTTC.

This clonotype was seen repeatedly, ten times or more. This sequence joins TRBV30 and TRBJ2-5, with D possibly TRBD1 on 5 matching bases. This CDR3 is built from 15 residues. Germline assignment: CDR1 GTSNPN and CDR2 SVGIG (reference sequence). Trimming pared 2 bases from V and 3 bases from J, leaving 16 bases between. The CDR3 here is CAWSQVGAPEETQYF. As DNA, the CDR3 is TGTGCCTGGAGTCAAGTTGGGGCCCCCGAAGAGACCCAGTACTTC.